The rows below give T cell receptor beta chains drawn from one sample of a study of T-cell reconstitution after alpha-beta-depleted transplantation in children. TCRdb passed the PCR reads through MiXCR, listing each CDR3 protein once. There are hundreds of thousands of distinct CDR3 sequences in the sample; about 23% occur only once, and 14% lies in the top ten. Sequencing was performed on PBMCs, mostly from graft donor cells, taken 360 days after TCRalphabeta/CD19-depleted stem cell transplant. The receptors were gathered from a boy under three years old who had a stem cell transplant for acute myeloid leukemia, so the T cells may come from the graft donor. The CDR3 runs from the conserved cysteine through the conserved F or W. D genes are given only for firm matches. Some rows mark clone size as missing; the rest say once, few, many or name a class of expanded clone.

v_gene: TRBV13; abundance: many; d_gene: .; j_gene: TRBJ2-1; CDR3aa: CASSLVDYYNEQFF; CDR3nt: TGTGCCAGCAGCTTAGTAGACTATTACAATGAGCAGTTCTTC
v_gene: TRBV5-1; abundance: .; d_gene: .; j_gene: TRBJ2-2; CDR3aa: CASSFGRGTGELFF; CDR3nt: TGCGCCAGCAGCTTTGGCCGAGGGACCGGGGAGCTGTTTTTT
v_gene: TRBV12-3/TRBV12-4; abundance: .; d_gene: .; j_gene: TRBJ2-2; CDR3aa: CASSGSFGELFF; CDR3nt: TGTGCCAGCAGTGGGTCGTTCGGGGAGCTGTTTTTT
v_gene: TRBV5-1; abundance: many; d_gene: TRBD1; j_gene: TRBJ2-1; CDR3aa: CASSLRTGVYNEQFF; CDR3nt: TGCGCCAGCAGCTTGAGAACAGGGGTTTACAATGAGCAGTTCTTC
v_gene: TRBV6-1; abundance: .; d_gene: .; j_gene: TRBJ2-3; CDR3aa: CASSEAADTQYF; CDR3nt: TGTGCCAGCAGTGAAGCAGCAGATACGCAGTATTTT
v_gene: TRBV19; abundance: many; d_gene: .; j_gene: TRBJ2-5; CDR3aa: CATANNHGITETQYF; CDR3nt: TGTGCGACGGCTAACAATCATGGGATAACAGAGACCCAGTACTTC
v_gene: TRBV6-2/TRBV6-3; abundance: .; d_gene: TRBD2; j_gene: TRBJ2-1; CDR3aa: CASSYVVAGPINEQFF; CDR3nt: TGTGCCAGCAGTTACGTAGTAGCGGGACCCATTAATGAGCAGTTCTTC
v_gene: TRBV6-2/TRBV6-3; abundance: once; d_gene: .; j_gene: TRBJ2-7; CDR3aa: CASRTPGLGFYEQYF; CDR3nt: TGTGCCAGCAGAACCCCGGGACTCGGCTTCTACGAGCAGTACTTC
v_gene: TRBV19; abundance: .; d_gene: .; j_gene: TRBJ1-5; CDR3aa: CASSLGHINQPQHF; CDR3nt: TGTGCCAGTAGTCTGGGACACATTAATCAGCCCCAGCATTTT
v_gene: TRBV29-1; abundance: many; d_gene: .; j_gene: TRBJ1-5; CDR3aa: CSVREGGNQPQHF; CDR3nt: TGCAGCGTCCGTGAGGGGGGCAATCAGCCCCAGCATTTT
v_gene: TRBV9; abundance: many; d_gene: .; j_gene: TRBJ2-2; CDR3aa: CASSVYGRNTGELFF; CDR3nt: TGTGCCAGCAGCGTCTACGGCCGCAACACCGGGGAGCTGTTTTTT
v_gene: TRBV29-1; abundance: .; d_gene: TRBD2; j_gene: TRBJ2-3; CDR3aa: CSVRIAGARTDTQYF; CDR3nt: TGCAGCGTGCGGATAGCGGGGGCGCGCACAGATACGCAGTATTTT
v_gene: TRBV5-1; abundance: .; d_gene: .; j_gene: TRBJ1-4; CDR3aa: CASSLEGPSWVTEKLFF; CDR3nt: TGCGCCAGCAGCTTGGAAGGGCCTAGCTGGGTTACTGAAAAACTGTTTTTT
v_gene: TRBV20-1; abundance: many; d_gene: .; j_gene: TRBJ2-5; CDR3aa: CSARGMRAEETQYF; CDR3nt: TGCAGTGCTAGAGGGATGAGGGCAGAAGAGACCCAGTACTTC
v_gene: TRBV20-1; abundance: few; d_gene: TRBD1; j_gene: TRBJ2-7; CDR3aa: CSVTQGATYEQYF; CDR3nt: TGCAGTGTCACACAGGGGGCGACGTACGAGCAGTACTTC
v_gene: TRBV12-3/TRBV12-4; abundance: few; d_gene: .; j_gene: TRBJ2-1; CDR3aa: CASSFGFVSNEQFF; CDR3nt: TGTGCCAGCAGTTTCGGGTTCGTCTCCAATGAGCAGTTCTTC
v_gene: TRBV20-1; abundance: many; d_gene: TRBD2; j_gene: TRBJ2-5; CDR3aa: CSARTHGGVRKETQYF; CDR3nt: TGCAGTGCTAGAACCCATGGGGGGGTTCGAAAAGAGACCCAGTACTTC
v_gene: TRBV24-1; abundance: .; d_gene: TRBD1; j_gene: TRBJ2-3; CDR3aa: CATSSRDSRRDTQYF; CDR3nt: TGTGCCACCAGTTCCCGGGACAGCAGAAGGGATACGCAGTATTTT
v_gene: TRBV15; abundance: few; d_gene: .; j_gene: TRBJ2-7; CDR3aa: CATSRVGEKGYEQYF; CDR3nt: TGTGCCACCAGCAGAGTTGGTGAGAAAGGCTACGAGCAGTACTTC
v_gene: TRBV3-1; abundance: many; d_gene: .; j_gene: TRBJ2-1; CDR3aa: CASSQFPYNEQFF; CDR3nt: TGTGCCAGCAGCCAATTCCCCTACAATGAGCAGTTCTTC
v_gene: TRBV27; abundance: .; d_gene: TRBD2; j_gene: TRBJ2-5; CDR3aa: CASSLIARTSPQETQYF; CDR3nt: TGTGCCAGCAGTTTAATCGCCCGGACTAGCCCCCAAGAGACCCAGTACTTC
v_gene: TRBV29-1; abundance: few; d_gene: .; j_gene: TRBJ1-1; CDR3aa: CSVAGALRTEAFF; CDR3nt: TGCAGCGTTGCAGGGGCTCTGAGGACTGAAGCTTTCTTT
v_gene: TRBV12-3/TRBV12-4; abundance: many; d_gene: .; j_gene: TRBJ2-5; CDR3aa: CASRGTNQETQYF; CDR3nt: TGTGCCAGCAGGGGGACCAACCAAGAGACCCAGTACTTC
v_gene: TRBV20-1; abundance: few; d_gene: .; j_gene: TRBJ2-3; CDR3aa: CSATKGLSTDTQYF; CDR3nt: TGCAGTGCTACAAAAGGTTTGAGCACAGATACGCAGTATTTT
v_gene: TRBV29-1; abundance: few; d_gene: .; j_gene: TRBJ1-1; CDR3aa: CSVGSDRGAFF; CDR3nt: TGCAGCGTTGGCTCTGACCGGGGTGCTTTCTTT
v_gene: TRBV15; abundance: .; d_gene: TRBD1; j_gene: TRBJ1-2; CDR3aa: CATSRDLTGDDGYTF; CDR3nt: TGTGCCACCAGCAGAGATCTAACAGGGGACGACGGCTACACCTTC
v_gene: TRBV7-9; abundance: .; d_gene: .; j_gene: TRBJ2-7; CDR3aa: CASSFDPNYEQYF; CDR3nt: TGTGCCAGCAGCTTCGACCCTAACTACGAGCAGTACTTC
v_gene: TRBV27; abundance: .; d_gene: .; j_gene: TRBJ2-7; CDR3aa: CASSLGQIAYEQYF; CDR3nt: TGTGCCAGCAGTTTAGGACAGATTGCCTACGAGCAGTACTTC
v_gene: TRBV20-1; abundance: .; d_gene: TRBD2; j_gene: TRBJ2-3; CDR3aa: CSAWTFSGGIPDTQYF; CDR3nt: TGCAGTGCTTGGACGTTTAGCGGGGGGATCCCAGATACGCAGTATTTT
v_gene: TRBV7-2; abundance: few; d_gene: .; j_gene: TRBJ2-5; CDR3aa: CASSWDTPGETQYF; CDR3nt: TGTGCCAGCAGCTGGGACACCCCGGGAGAGACCCAGTACTTC
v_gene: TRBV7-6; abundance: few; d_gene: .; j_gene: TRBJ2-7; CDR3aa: CASSLGVTEYEQYF; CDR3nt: TGTGCCAGCAGCTTAGGGGTGACAGAATACGAGCAGTACTTC
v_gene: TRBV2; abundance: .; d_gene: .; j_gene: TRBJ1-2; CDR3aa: CASRLGVGGYTF; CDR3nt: TGTGCCAGCAGGTTAGGGGTCGGCGGCTACACCTTC
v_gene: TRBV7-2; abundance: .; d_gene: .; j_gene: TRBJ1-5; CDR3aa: CASSLVASNQPQHF; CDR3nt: TGTGCCAGCAGCTTAGTCGCTAGCAATCAGCCCCAGCATTTT
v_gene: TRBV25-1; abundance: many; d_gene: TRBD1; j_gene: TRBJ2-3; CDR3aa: CASSDFIPLTGASDTQYF; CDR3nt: TGTGCCAGCAGTGACTTTATACCTTTGACAGGGGCCTCAGATACGCAGTATTTT
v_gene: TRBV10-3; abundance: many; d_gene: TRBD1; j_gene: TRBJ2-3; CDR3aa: CAISLRTGYTDTQYF; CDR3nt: TGTGCCATCAGTCTCCGGACAGGGTACACAGATACGCAGTATTTT
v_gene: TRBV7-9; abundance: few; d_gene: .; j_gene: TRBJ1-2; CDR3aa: CASSLDPRFDGYTF; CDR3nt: TGTGCCAGCAGCTTAGATCCCAGGTTCGATGGCTACACCTTC
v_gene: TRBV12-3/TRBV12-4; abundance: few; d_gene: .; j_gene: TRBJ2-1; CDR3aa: CASRQDFNNEQFF; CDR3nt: TGTGCCAGCAGGCAGGACTTTAACAATGAGCAGTTCTTC
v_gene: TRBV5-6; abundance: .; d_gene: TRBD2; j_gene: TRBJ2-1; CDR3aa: CASRRTGGNNEQFF; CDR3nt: TGTGCCAGCAGGAGGACGGGGGGTAACAATGAGCAGTTCTTC
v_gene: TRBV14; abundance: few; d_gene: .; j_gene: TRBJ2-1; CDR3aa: CASSYQIYNEQFF; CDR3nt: TGTGCCAGCAGTTATCAGATTTACAATGAGCAGTTCTTC
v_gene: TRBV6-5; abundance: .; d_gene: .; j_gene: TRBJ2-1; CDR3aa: CASSYSDPSSYNEQFF; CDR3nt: TGTGCCAGCAGTTACTCGGACCCGAGCTCCTACAATGAGCAGTTCTTC